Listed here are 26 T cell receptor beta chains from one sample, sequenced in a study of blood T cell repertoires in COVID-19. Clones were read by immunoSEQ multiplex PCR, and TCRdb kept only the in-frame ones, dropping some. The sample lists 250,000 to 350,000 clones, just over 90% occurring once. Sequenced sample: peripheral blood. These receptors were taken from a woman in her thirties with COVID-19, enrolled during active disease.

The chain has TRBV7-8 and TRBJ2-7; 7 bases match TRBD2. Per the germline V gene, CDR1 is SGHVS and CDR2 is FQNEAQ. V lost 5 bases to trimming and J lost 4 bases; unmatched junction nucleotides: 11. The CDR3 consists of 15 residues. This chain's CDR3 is CASSTRTPGGYEQYF. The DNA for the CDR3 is TGTGCCAGCAGCACCCGAACTCCGGGGGGATACGAGCAGTACTTC. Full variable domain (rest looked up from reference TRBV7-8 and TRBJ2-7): GAGVSQSPRYKVAKRGQDVALRCDPISGHVSLFWYQQALGQGPEFLTYFQNEAQLDKSGLPSDRFFAERPEGSVSTLKIQRTQQEDSAVYLCASSTRTPGGYEQYFGPGTRLTVT.

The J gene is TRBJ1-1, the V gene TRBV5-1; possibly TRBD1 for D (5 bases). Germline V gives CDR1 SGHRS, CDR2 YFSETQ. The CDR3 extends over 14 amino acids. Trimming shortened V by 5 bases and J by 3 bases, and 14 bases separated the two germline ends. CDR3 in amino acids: CASSTRESDTEAFF. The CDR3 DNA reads TGCGCCAGCAGTACCAGGGAATCGGACACTGAAGCTTTCTTT.

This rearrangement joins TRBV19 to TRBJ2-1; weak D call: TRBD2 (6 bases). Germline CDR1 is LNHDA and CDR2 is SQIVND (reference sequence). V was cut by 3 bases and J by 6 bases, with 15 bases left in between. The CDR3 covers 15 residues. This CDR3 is CASSMWLATSNEQFF. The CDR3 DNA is TGTGCCAGTAGTATGTGGCTAGCGACGTCCAATGAGCAGTTCTTC.

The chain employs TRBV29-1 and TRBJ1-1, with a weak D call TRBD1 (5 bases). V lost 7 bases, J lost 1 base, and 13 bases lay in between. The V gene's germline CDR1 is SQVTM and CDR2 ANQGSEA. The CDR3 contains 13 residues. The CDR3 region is CSAPAQGNTEAFF. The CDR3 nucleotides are TGCAGCGCCCCGGCCCAGGGGAACACTGAAGCTTTCTTT.

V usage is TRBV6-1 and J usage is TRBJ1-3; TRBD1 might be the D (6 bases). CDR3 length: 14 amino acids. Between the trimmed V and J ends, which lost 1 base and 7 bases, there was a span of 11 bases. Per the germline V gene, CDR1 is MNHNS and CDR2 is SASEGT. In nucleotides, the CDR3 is TGTGCCAGCAGTGAAGACCCAGGGGAGAACACCATATATTTT. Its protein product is CASSEDPGENTIYF.

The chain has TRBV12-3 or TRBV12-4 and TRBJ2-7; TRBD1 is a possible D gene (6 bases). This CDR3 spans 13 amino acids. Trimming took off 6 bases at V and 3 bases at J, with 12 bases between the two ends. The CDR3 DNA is TGTGCCAGCAGGATCGGACAGAACTACGAGCAGTACTTC. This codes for CASRIGQNYEQYF.

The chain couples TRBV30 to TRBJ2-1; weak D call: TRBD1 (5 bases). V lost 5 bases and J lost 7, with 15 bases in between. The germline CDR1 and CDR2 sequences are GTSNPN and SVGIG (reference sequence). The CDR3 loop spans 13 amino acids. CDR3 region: CAWVDRILNEQFF. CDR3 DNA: TGTGCCTGGGTAGACAGAATCCTGAATGAGCAGTTCTTC.

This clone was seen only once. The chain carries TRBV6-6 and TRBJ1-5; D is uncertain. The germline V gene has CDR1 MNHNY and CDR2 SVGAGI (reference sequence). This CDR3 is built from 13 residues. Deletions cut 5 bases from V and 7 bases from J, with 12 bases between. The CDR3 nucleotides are TGTGCCAGCAGTACGACTTCAAACCAGCCCCAGCATTTT. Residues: CASSTTSNQPQHF.

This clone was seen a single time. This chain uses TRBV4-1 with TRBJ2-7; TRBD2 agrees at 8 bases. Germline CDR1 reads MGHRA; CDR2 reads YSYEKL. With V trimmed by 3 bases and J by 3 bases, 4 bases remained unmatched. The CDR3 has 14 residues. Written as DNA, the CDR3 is TGCGCCAGCAGCCAGACTAGCGACAACTACGAGCAGTACTTC. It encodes CASSQTSDNYEQYF.

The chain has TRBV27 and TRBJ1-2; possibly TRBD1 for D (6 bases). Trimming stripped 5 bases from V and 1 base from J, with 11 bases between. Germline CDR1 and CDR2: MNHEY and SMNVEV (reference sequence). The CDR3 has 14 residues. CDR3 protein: CASSPGTSNYGYTF. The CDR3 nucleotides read TGTGCCAGCAGTCCCGGGACAAGTAACTATGGCTACACCTTC.

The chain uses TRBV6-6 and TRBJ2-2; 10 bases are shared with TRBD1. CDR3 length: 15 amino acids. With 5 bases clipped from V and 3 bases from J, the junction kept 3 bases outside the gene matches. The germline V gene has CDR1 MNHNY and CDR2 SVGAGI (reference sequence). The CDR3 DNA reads TGTGCCAGCAGTCTGGGGACAGGGGACACCGGGGAGCTGTTTTTT. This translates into CASSLGTGDTGELFF.

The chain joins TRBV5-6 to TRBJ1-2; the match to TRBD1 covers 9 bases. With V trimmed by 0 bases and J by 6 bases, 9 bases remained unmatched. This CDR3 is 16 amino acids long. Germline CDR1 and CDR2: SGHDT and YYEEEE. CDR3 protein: CASSLGVQGASDGYTF. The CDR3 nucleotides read TGTGCCAGCAGCTTGGGGGTACAGGGGGCAAGCGATGGCTACACCTTC.

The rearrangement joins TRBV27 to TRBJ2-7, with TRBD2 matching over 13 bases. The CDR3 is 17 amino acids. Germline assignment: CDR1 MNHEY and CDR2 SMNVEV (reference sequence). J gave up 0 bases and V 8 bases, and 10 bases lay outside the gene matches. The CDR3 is CASGDLGLAGSSYEQYF. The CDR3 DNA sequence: TGTGCCAGCGGAGACTTGGGACTAGCGGGAAGCTCCTACGAGCAGTACTTC.

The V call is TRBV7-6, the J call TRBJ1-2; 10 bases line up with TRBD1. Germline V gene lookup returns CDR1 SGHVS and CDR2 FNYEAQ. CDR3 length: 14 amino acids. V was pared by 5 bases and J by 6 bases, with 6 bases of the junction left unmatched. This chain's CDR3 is CASSGGQGLNGYTF. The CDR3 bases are TGTGCCAGCAGCGGGGGACAGGGGCTTAATGGCTACACCTTC.

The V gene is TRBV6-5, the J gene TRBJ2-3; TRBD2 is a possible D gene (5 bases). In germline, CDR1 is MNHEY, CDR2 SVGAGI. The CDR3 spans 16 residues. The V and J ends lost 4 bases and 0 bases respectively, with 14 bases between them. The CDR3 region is CASSSGWAPSTDTQYF. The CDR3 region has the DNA TGTGCCAGCAGTTCGGGATGGGCGCCTAGCACAGATACGCAGTATTTT.

Here the CDR3 DNA reads TGTGCCAGCAGCTTAGCCGGTCACCCTGAAGCTTTCTTT. This encodes CASSLAGHPEAFF. The V gene is TRBV7-8, the J gene TRBJ1-1; no reliable D call. Germline V lookup: CDR1 SGHVS, CDR2 FQNEAQ. V lost 0 bases and J 6 bases, leaving 8 bases between the germline ends. This CDR3 contains 13 residues.

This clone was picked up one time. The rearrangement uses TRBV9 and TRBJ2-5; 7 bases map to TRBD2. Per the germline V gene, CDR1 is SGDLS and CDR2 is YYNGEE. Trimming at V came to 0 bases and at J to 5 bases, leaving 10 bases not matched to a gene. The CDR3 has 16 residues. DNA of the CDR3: TGTGCCAGCAGCGTAGATGCGGGGGAGGGTATGGAGACCCAGTACTTC. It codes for CASSVDAGEGMETQYF.

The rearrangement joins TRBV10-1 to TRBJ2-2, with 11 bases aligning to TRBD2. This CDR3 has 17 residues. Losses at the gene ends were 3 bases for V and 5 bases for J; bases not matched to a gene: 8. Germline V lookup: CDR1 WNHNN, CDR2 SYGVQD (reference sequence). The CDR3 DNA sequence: TGCGCCAGCAGTGAATTAGCTAGCGGGAGGTGTACCGGGGAGCTGTTTTTT. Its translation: CASSELASGRCTGELFF.

This CDR3 reads CASSPEGQLTGELFF. The CDR3 coding sequence is TGTGCCAGTAGCCCCGAAGGACAGCTCACCGGGGAGCTGTTTTTT. V is TRBV19 and J is TRBJ2-2; TRBD1 might be the D (6 bases). This CDR3 has 15 residues. Germline V CDR1 and CDR2: LNHDA, SQIVND (reference sequence). Trimming pared 6 bases from V and 4 bases from J, leaving 15 bases between.

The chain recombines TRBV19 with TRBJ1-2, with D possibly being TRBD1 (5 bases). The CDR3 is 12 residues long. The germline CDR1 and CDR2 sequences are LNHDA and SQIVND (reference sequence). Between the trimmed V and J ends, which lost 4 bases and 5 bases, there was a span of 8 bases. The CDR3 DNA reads TGTGCCAGTAGTACCGGGACTTATGGCTACACCTTC. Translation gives CASSTGTYGYTF.

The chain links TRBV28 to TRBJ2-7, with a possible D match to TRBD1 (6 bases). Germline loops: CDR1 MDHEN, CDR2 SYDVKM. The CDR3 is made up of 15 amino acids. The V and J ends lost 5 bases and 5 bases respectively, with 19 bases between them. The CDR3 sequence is CASSAHKAGDDEQYF. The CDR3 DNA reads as TGTGCCAGCAGTGCTCATAAGGCAGGGGACGACGAGCAGTACTTC.

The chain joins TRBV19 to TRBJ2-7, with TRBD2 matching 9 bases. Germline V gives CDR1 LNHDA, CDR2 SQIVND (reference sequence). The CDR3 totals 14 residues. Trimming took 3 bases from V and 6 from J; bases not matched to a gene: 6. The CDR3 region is CASSIVTSGSEQYF. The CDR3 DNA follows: TGTGCCAGTAGTATTGTGACTAGCGGCAGCGAGCAGTACTTC.

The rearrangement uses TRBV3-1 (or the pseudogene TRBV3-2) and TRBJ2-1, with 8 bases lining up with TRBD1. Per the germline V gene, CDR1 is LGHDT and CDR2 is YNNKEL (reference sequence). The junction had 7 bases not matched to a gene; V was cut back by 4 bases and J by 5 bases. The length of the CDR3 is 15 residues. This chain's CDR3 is CASSLRDRNNNEQFF. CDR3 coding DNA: TGTGCCAGCAGCCTCCGGGACAGGAACAACAATGAGCAGTTCTTC.

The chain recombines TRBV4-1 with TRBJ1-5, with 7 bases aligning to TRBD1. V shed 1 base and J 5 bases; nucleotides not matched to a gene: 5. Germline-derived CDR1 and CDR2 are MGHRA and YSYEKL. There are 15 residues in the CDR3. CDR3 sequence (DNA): TGCGCCAGCAGCCAAGGAGGAACAGGGGATCAGCCCCAGCATTTT. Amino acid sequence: CASSQGGTGDQPQHF.

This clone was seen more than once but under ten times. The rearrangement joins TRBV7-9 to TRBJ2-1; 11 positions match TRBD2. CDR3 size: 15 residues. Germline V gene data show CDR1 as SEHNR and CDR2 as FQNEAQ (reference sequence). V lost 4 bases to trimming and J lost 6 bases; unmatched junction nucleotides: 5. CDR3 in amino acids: CASSSQLAGGNEQFF. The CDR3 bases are TGTGCCAGCAGCTCCCAGCTAGCGGGAGGCAATGAGCAGTTCTTC.

The CDR3, as DNA: TGTGCCAGCAGCCCGACTAGGGGGGGAGACTACGAGCAGTACTTC. Translation gives CASSPTRGGDYEQYF. The chain recombines TRBV5-4 with TRBJ2-7, with D possibly TRBD2 on 7 matching bases. V shed 4 bases and J shed 3 bases, with 17 bases lying between them. The germline CDR1 and CDR2 sequences are SGHNT and YYREEE (reference sequence). The CDR3 contains 15 residues.